The 14 T cell receptor beta chains reported below all come from one sample, sequenced in a study of blood T cell repertoires in COVID-19. Assay: immunoSEQ multiplex PCR; the TCRdb copy retains only in-frame clones and omits some. The sample contains roughly 220,000 clones, about nine tenths of which appear only once. Sequenced: peripheral blood. These receptor sequences come from a man younger than 40 who had recovered from COVID-19.

A remark on this clone: The sample contains more than one DNA sequence encoding this CDR3. V and J are TRBV11-1 and TRBJ2-7; 7 positions agree with TRBD2. J gave up 6 bases and V 1 base, and 9 bases lay outside the gene matches. The germline V gene encodes CDR1 SGHAT and CDR2 FQDESV (reference sequence). This CDR3 contains 15 residues. CDR3 residues: CASSLERGWGGEQYF. The CDR3 nucleotides read TGTGCCAGCAGCTTAGAACGGGGTTGGGGGGGCGAGCAGTACTTC.

The rearrangement links TRBV9 to TRBJ2-1; perhaps TRBD2 as D (5 bases). This CDR3 comprises 16 residues. V was clipped by 3 bases and J by 7 bases, with 20 bases between them. Germline loops: CDR1 SGDLS, CDR2 YYNGEE. The DNA of the CDR3 is TGTGCCAGCAGCGGGTTGAGGGTAAGGATTGGGAATGAGCAGTTCTTC. Amino acids: CASSGLRVRIGNEQFF.

The chain employs TRBV7-9 and TRBJ2-2; 10 bases fit TRBD1. Per the germline V gene, CDR1 is SEHNR and CDR2 is FQNEAQ (reference sequence). The CDR3 loop spans 18 amino acids. V lost 8 bases, J lost 2 bases, and 14 bases stayed unmatched. The CDR3 nucleotides read TGTGCCAGCTCCCCTGGACAGGGGGATTCTTTTAACACCGGGGAGCTGTTTTTT. It is translated as CASSPGQGDSFNTGELFF.

This clone has more than one count but fewer than ten. The chain combines TRBV5-1 with TRBJ2-3; D is unresolved. This CDR3 is 14 amino acids long. The ends were cut back, 3 bases at V and 4 bases at J, with 12 bases in the middle. CDR1 is SGHRS and CDR2 is YFSETQ in the germline V gene. This CDR3 reads CASSWPSSSDTQYF. The CDR3 nucleotides are TGCGCCAGCAGCTGGCCATCTTCCTCAGATACGCAGTATTTT.

In regard to this clone: At one boundary the junction diverges from the germline segment, which might be a read error. The chain couples TRBV5-1 to TRBJ2-5; tentatively, D is TRBD1 (5 bases). Germline V CDR1 and CDR2: SGHRS, YFSETQ. The CDR3 contains 14 residues. The CDR3 spells CASGLGRVQETQYF. The CDR3 nucleotides read TGCGCCAGCGGCTTGGGCAGGGTCCAAGAGACCCAGTACTTC.

This clone came up once. The chain links TRBV29-1 to TRBJ1-2; D remains ambiguous. The V and J ends lost 4 bases and 5 bases respectively, with 8 bases between them. CDR1 and CDR2 from the germline V gene are SQVTM and ANQGSEA. The CDR3 covers 11 residues. The CDR3 here is CSVGYGYGYTF. The CDR3 DNA sequence: TGCAGCGTTGGTTACGGGTATGGCTACACCTTC.

The V and J genes are TRBV18 and TRBJ2-7, with 10 positions matching TRBD2. The V and J ends lost 4 bases and 3 bases, in that order; junction bases with no gene match: 3. Germline V gene sequence: CDR1 KGHSH, CDR2 LQKENI. The CDR3 runs 14 residues. The CDR3 sequence is CASSRSSGGYEQYF. CDR3 sequence (DNA): TGTGCCAGCTCACGGTCTAGCGGGGGCTACGAGCAGTACTTC.

This clone has only a few counts. This chain joins TRBV6-4 and TRBJ2-7; TRBD1 might be the D (6 bases). V was cut by 3 bases and J by 6 bases, with 12 bases left in between. The CDR3 contains 13 residues. CDR1 is MRHNA and CDR2 is SNTAGT in the germline V gene. The DNA of the CDR3 is TGTGCCAGCAGTGAGAAGGGGGAATTCGAGCAGTACTTC. Translation: CASSEKGEFEQYF.

CDR3 bases: TGCGCCAGCAGCTGGTTACAGGGAGACGACGAGCAGTACTTC. Translating gives CASSWLQGDDEQYF. The chain carries TRBV5-1 and TRBJ2-7; the D gene is possibly TRBD1 (6 bases). Germline CDR1 is SGHRS and CDR2 is YFSETQ. CDR3 length equals 14 residues. Deletions cut 3 bases from V and 5 bases from J, with 15 bases between. Drawing the rest from reference TRBV5-1 and TRBJ2-7, the complete variable domain is KAGVTQTPRYLIKTRGQQVTLSCSPISGHRSVSWYQQTPGQGLQFLFEYFSETQRNKGNFPGRFSGRQFSNSRSEMNVSTLELGDSALYLCASSWLQGDDEQYFGPGTRLTVT.

V is TRBV5-4 and J is TRBJ2-1; 7 bases map to TRBD2. Germline V CDR1 and CDR2: SGHNT, YYREEE (reference sequence). CDR3 length equals 15 residues. The V and J ends lost 5 bases and 8 bases, in that order; junction bases with no gene match: 13. DNA for the CDR3: TGTGCCAGCAGATCAAGCGGGGAACCACGGGATGAGCAGTTCTTC. The encoded protein is CASRSSGEPRDEQFF.

This clone has more than one count but fewer than ten. The J gene is TRBJ1-3, the V gene TRBV6-4; D perhaps matches TRBD1 (5 bases). V dropped 6 bases and J dropped 0 bases, with 12 bases sitting between them. The CDR3 runs to 15 residues. Germline V gives CDR1 MRHNA, CDR2 SNTAGT. CDR3: CASSQSGISGNTIYF. DNA of the CDR3: TGTGCCAGCAGCCAATCAGGGATCTCTGGAAACACCATATATTTT.

V is TRBV7-9 and J is TRBJ2-1, with 8 bases aligning to TRBD1. The germline V gene encodes CDR1 SEHNR and CDR2 FQNEAQ (reference sequence). V was pared by 5 bases and J by 8 bases, with 2 bases of the junction left unmatched. The CDR3 has 12 residues. The CDR3 here is CASSPTGDEQFF. Written as DNA, the CDR3 is TGTGCCAGCAGCCCGACAGGGGATGAGCAGTTCTTC.

This clone was detected only once. This chain uses TRBV5-6 with TRBJ1-5, with D possibly TRBD1 on 6 matching bases. Germline V gene sequence: CDR1 SGHDT, CDR2 YYEEEE. This CDR3 has 14 residues. V lost 2 bases and J lost 9, with 15 bases in between. CDR3 bases: TGTGCCAGCAGCTTCCGACAGGTCGTTTGGCCCCAGCATTTT. Translating gives CASSFRQVVWPQHF.

The chain employs TRBV10-1 and TRBJ1-1; the match to TRBD1 covers 12 bases. CDR1 and CDR2 (germline): WNHNN, SYGVQD (reference sequence). The junction had 6 bases not matched to a gene; V was cut back by 0 bases and J by 10 bases. CDR3 length: 15 residues. CDR3 DNA: TGCGCCAGCAGTGAGTCGGGACAGGGGGCTGCCAGAGCTTTCTTT. This encodes CASSESGQGAARAFF.